The 20 T cell receptor beta chains given below trace back to one sample, sequenced in a study of blood T cell repertoires in COVID-19. TCRdb keeps only in-frame clones here, not all; method: immunoSEQ multiplex PCR. The repertoire holds tens of thousands of clones, over 55% seen once, with approximately 5% in the top ten. Sequenced: peripheral blood. Every receptor here comes from a woman aged 65 to 85 with COVID-19, enrolled during active disease.

This rearrangement joins TRBV11-2 to TRBJ1-2, with D possibly being TRBD1 (6 bases). The V end lost 1 base, the J end lost 13 bases, and 19 bases lay between the germline ends. The CDR3 has 14 amino acids. Per germline, CDR1 SGHAT and CDR2 FQNNGV. DNA of the CDR3: TGTGCCAGCAGCTTAGTTCCGGACAGTGGGTCGGGCACCTTC. This translates into CASSLVPDSGSGTF.

This clone was seen a handful of times. The chain uses TRBV4-3 and TRBJ1-2; 10 nucleotides align to TRBD1. J was trimmed by 4 bases and V by 4 bases; bases with no gene match: 6. Germline loops: CDR1 LGHNA, CDR2 YSLEER. The CDR3 is 15 residues long. In DNA, the CDR3 is TGCGCCAGCAGCCCCGGGACAGGGGTCGGCTATGGCTACACCTTC. It encodes CASSPGTGVGYGYTF.

This clone occurred once. This chain connects TRBV24-1 to TRBJ2-3, with TRBD1 identical over 8 bases. CDR3 length: 16 amino acids. Trimming cost V 4 bases and J 2 bases; bases outside gene matches: 7. The V gene's germline CDR1 is KGHDR and CDR2 SFDVKD. The CDR3 nucleotides are TGTGCCACCAGTGAGGCCGGGACAGGTAACACAGATACGCAGTATTTT. Protein: CATSEAGTGNTDTQYF.

The genes are TRBV12-5 and TRBJ2-1, with D possibly being TRBD2 (5 bases). With 4 bases removed from V and 3 bases from J, the gap between germline ends came to 13 bases. This CDR3 spans 15 amino acids. Germline V CDR1 and CDR2: LGHNT, FRNRAP. CDR3 coding DNA: TGTGCTAGTGGTTGGGGAGCGGCCCTCTACAATGAGCAGTTCTTC. Amino acids: CASGWGAALYNEQFF.

The chain carries TRBV6-2 or TRBV6-3 and TRBJ2-1; 11 bases fit TRBD2. J was trimmed by 5 bases and V by 2 bases; bases with no gene match: 5. The CDR3 sequence is 16 residues long. CDR1 and CDR2 from the germline V gene are MNHEY and SVGEGT. The chain's CDR3 is CASSYRLAGGNNEQFF. The CDR3 nucleotides are TGTGCCAGCAGTTACCGGCTAGCGGGGGGTAACAATGAGCAGTTCTTC.

V is TRBV11-2 and J is TRBJ2-2; a weak D match, TRBD2 (5 bases). Germline V lookup: CDR1 SGHAT, CDR2 FQNNGV. V shed 7 bases and J shed 3 bases, with 24 bases lying between them. This CDR3 spans 18 amino acids. In DNA form, the CDR3 reads TGTGCCAGCACCCCCTCGTGGGTGTTTAGCGACGACACCGGGGAGCTGTTTTTT. Translating it yields CASTPSWVFSDDTGELFF. Looking up the rest from reference TRBV11-2 and TRBJ2-2 gives the full variable domain: EAGVAQSPRYKIIEKRQSVAFWCNPISGHATLYWYQQILGQGPKLLIQFQNNGVVDDSQLPKDRFSAERLKGVDSTLKIQPAKLEDSAVYLCASTPSWVFSDDTGELFFGEGSRLTVL.

The chain employs TRBV2 and TRBJ2-4, with D perhaps matching TRBD1 (5 bases). Germline lookup yields CDR1 SNHLY and CDR2 FYNNEI. V lost 10 bases and J lost 0, with 13 bases in between. The CDR3 totals 14 residues. The CDR3 DNA sequence: TGTGCCACCCAGGGTAATCTAGCCAAAAACATTCAGTACTTC. Protein: CATQGNLAKNIQYF.

This chain uses TRBV20-1 with TRBJ2-4; TRBD2 matches at 9 bases. Germline V gene data show CDR1 as DFQATT and CDR2 as SNEGSKA (reference sequence). The V gene end was trimmed by 3 bases and the J gene end by 2 bases; junction bases not matched to a gene: 11. This CDR3 region has 17 residues. This CDR3 reads CSASIAGVAGTKNIQYF. CDR3 bases: TGCAGTGCTAGTATAGCGGGAGTAGCGGGGACCAAAAACATTCAGTACTTC.

This clone was picked up a small number of times. V usage is TRBV5-1 and J usage is TRBJ2-3, with 14 bases matching TRBD2. V dropped 4 bases and J dropped 1; count of bases not matched to a gene: 8. The CDR3 runs to 18 residues. Germline values: CDR1 SGHRS, CDR2 YFSETQ. The CDR3 sequence: CASSRGGTSGGRTDTQYF. As DNA, the CDR3 is TGCGCCAGCAGCCGCGGGGGGACTAGCGGGGGCCGCACAGATACGCAGTATTTT.

The rearrangement uses TRBV7-9 and TRBJ2-4, with a possible D match to TRBD2 (6 bases). There are 17 residues in the CDR3. The germline V and J ends were trimmed by 1 base and 0 bases, with 13 bases remaining between them. CDR1 is SEHNR, CDR2 FQNEAQ, per germline (reference sequence). CDR3: CASSLVGAGRAKNIQYF. CDR3 DNA: TGTGCCAGCAGCTTAGTTGGGGCGGGGCGAGCCAAAAACATTCAGTACTTC.

The gene calls are TRBV10-3 and TRBJ2-2; no definite D call. Looked up from germline, CDR1 is ENHRY and CDR2 is SYGVKD. The length of the CDR3 is 14 residues. V lost 3 bases, J lost 3 bases, and 8 bases lay in between. The CDR3 spells CAISDKFDTGELFF. The CDR3 DNA reads as TGTGCCATCAGTGACAAATTTGACACCGGGGAGCTGTTTTTT.

The V call is TRBV5-6, the J call TRBJ2-4; 8 bases agree with TRBD1. Trimming removed 2 bases from V and 4 bases from J; junction bases left unmatched: 14. Germline V gene data show CDR1 as SGHDT and CDR2 as YYEEEE. CDR3 length equals 18 residues. The DNA of the CDR3 is TGTGCCAGCAGCTTTGTGGGGCGGGACAGGACTACAAAAAACATTCAGTACTTC. Its translation: CASSFVGRDRTTKNIQYF.

The J gene is TRBJ2-1, the V gene TRBV24-1; 14 bases map to TRBD2. This CDR3 comprises 18 residues. The ends lost 3 bases at V and 3 bases at J; junction bases unmatched: 6. CDR1 KGHDR and CDR2 SFDVKD come from the germline V gene. The CDR3 is CATSDGGTSGSLYNEQFF. The CDR3 region has the DNA TGTGCCACCAGTGATGGTGGGACTAGCGGGAGTCTCTACAATGAGCAGTTCTTC.

In DNA, the CDR3 is TGCGCCAGCAGCCAGTCCCTAAGCACAGATACGCAGTATTTT. Translated: CASSQSLSTDTQYF. The rearrangement joins TRBV4-1 to TRBJ2-3; D uncertain. CDR3 size: 14 residues. Trimming removed 3 bases at V and 0 bases at J, with 7 bases between. Germline V gene data show CDR1 as MGHRA and CDR2 as YSYEKL.

CDR3 amino acids: CASSVRDRVSGNTIYF. CDR3 DNA: TGTGCCAGTAGTGTCCGGGACAGGGTCTCTGGAAACACCATATATTTT. V is TRBV19 and J is TRBJ1-3; TRBD1 matches 9 bases. The CDR3 runs to 16 residues. The germline V gene encodes CDR1 LNHDA and CDR2 SQIVND (reference sequence). J was trimmed by 0 bases and V by 5 bases; bases with no gene match: 5.

V gene TRBV4-1 combines with J gene TRBJ2-5; D is perhaps TRBD2 (5 bases). Germline V gene data show CDR1 as MGHRA and CDR2 as YSYEKL. Trimming took 8 bases from V and 5 from J, leaving 15 bases between them. The CDR3 is made up of 13 amino acids. The CDR3 DNA reads as TGCGCCAGCGGTGGGAGTAGGGCGGAGACCCAGTACTTC. Protein product: CASGGSRAETQYF.

The chain carries TRBV19 and TRBJ2-6; D gene uncertain. V lost 2 bases to trimming and J lost 2 bases, with 10 bases between them. The CDR3 is made up of 16 amino acids. Germline CDR1 and CDR2: LNHDA and SQIVND (reference sequence). In DNA form, the CDR3 reads TGTGCCAGTAGTATACCCCGTTCCGCTGGGGCCAACGTCCTGACTTTC. This gives the protein CASSIPRSAGANVLTF.

This clone was observed a handful of times. V is TRBV4-1 and J is TRBJ2-3; 9 positions agree with TRBD2. Germline V gene sequence: CDR1 MGHRA, CDR2 YSYEKL. The CDR3 has 16 residues. The V segment lost 4 bases and the J segment 4 bases; nucleotides outside the gene matches: 9. Written as DNA, the CDR3 is TGCGCCAGCAGCCCGGAGGTAGCGGGGGTAGCAGATACGCAGTATTTT. Its protein is CASSPEVAGVADTQYF.

This sequence joins TRBV27 and TRBJ2-7, with 8 bases lining up with TRBD2. Germline V lookup: CDR1 MNHEY, CDR2 SMNVEV (reference sequence). The trim removed 7 bases at V and 0 bases at J, leaving 17 bases unmatched. CDR3 size: 18 residues. The CDR3 DNA sequence: TGTGCCAGCACCCTGCGCGGATTAGCGGGGACCCTCTCCTACGAGCAGTACGTC. The encoded protein is CASTLRGLAGTLSYEQYV.

CDR3 region: CASSRALRDSSNGYTF. The CDR3 DNA follows: TGCGCCAGCAGCCGCGCCCTTAGGGACAGCAGTAATGGCTACACCTTC. This chain links TRBV4-1 with TRBJ1-2; 7 bases are a match to TRBD1. The CDR3 is made up of 16 amino acids. The V and J ends lost 4 bases and 6 bases, in that order; junction bases with no gene match: 14. The V gene's germline CDR1 is MGHRA and CDR2 YSYEKL.